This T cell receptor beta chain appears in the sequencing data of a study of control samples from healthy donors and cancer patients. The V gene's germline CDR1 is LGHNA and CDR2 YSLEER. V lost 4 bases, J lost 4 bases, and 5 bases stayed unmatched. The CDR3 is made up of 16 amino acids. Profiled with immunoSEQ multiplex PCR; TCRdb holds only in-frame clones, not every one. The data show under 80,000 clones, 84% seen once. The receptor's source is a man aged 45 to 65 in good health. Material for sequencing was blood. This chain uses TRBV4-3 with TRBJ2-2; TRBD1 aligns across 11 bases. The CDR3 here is CASSLDRGRVTGELFF. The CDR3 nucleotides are TGCGCCAGCAGCCTGGACAGGGGGCGGGTCACCGGGGAGCTGTTTTTT.